The source of this T cell receptor beta chain is a study of blood T cell repertoires in COVID-19. Assay: immunoSEQ multiplex PCR; the TCRdb copy retains only in-frame clones and omits some. This table has fewer than 350,000 clones, about nine tenths appearing once. The CDR3 extends over 15 amino acids. In germline, CDR1 is KGHDR, CDR2 SFDVKD. V lost 4 bases to trimming and J lost 3 bases, with 15 bases between them. This chain joins TRBV24-1 and TRBJ2-7; D is possibly TRBD1 (6 bases). The material sequenced was PBMCs or T cells enriched from blood (not recorded which). This receptor was obtained from a woman aged 30 to 39 who had been exposed to COVID-19. CDR3 in DNA: TGTGCCACCAGTGACCAACGACCAGGGGTCTACGAGCAGTACTTC. It yields the protein CATSDQRPGVYEQYF.